What follows describes a single TCR beta chain. The germline V gene encodes CDR1 SGHKS and CDR2 YYEKEE (reference sequence). Trimming left V 4 bases short and J 4 bases short, with 17 bases between. The CDR3 spans 16 residues. The data derive from a study of blood T cell repertoires in COVID-19. About the study: Specimens from acute and convalescent COVID-19 originated in the United States, Italy and Spain. T cells, B-cell-depleted T cells, or PBMCs supplied cDNA or gDNA.

Original methodology: It was from reference gene primer amplification that nucleated cell counts were estimated. Some clones are missing from TCRdb's copy, which holds only in-frame ones; the method was immunoSEQ multiplex PCR. V, J and clone size were drawn from that table, and D and trimming were deduced from the DNA. The sample records over 120,000 clones, around 83% being singletons. The V call is TRBV5-5, the J call TRBJ2-2; no firm D call. The sequencing input was peripheral blood. This TCR was sampled from a human donor with acute or convalescent COVID-19. The donor label of this sample is uncertain. The DNA for the CDR3 is TGTGCCAGCAGCCCGTACCAGGTTTTCCTCACCGGGGAGCTGTTTTTT. This translates into CASSPYQVFLTGELFF.